This TCR beta chain was retrieved from a study of OX40 agonist ivuxolimab in advanced cancers. Background on the study: Patients assigned to dose escalation were diagnosed with hepatocellular carcinoma, melanoma, renal cell or head and neck cancer. Study observations and caveats: Some nonresponders likewise displayed low normalized T-cell clonal expansion.

With regard to this clone: Its antigen is still unknown.

The data were produced by immunoSEQ multiplex PCR, yet TCRdb's version contains in-frame clones alone and is incomplete. The data show approximately 80,000 clones, about 90% seen once. This clonotype was sampled from an adult with an advanced solid tumor such as melanoma, head and neck, liver or kidney cancer. The sample consisted of CD4+ or CD8+ T cells sorted from blood, taken in a trial of the OX40 agonist ivuxolimab.

CDR3 in DNA: TGTGCCAGCAGTGTCCCGGGGCTATACGGAAACACCATATATTTT. Translated: CASSVPGLYGNTIYF. This chain links TRBV28 with TRBJ1-3; tentative D call: TRBD1 (5 bases). With 5 bases removed from V and 4 bases from J, the gap between germline ends came to 15 bases. This CDR3 comprises 15 residues. From germline, CDR1 is MDHEN and CDR2 SYDVKM.